This TCR beta chain was captured in a study of CD8+CD57+ T cells in acquired aplastic anemia. This clonotype was observed at least ten times. CDR3 length: 15 residues. The germline gives CDR1 SGHRS, CDR2 YFSETQ. The junction had 7 bases not matched to a gene; V was cut back by 4 bases and J by 0 bases. Genomic DNA provided the template from which TCR beta VDJ and CDR3 profiles were obtained. TCRdb fed the reads into MiXCR, producing one record per CDR3 protein. This sample has roughly 180,000 distinct CDR3 sequences, with 45% to 50% found just once. V is TRBV5-1 and J is TRBJ2-7; 7 bases fit TRBD1. The TCR was taken from a human donor in good health. Sequenced: sorted CD4+, CD8+, or CD8+CD57+ T cells (not recorded which) from PBMCs. The CDR3 here is CASSTDRDSSYEQYF. The CDR3 nucleotides read TGCGCCAGCAGCACGGACCGGGACAGCTCCTACGAGCAGTACTTC.